This T cell receptor beta chain was identified in a study of cytomegalovirus exposure and HLA in healthy donors. Overall study context: Of the donors genotyped, several hundred in all, 65% to 90% fell in the Caucasian-associated ancestry cluster.

Study observations and caveats: Cytomegalovirus-associated TCR beta chains were listed, numbering some 170.

The length of the CDR3 is 15 residues. Germline CDR1 KGHSH, CDR2 LQKENI. V was clipped by 3 bases and J by 2 bases; unmatched bases: 3. The study ran its PCR with 60 Vbeta and 13 Jbeta primers. TCRdb keeps only in-frame clones here, not all; method: immunoSEQ multiplex PCR. The data contain 100,000 to 120,000 clones, 65% to 80% of them singletons. On this clone: Antigen unknown.

The clonotype was recovered from a man younger than 40 in good health and CMV-seropositive. The chain employs TRBV18 and TRBJ2-1, with 8 bases matching TRBD2. Specimen: PBMCs. The CDR3 sequence is CASSPSGVTYNEQFF. CDR3 in DNA: TGTGCCAGCTCACCTAGCGGGGTGACCTACAATGAGCAGTTCTTC.